This record concerns one T cell receptor (beta chain) sequence. The sample originates from a study of CD8 T cells in ankylosing spondylitis. Germline V lookup: CDR1 SGHNT, CDR2 YYREEE (reference sequence). This CDR3 region has 15 residues. V was clipped by 3 bases and J by 2 bases, with 13 bases between them. TCRdb re-derived calls from the 5' RACE reads in MiXCR, one entry per CDR3 protein. The top ten hold 45% of the sample, which has 25,000 to 35,000 distinct CDR3 sequences, more than 25% seen once. This TCR was sampled from a male donor with ankylosing spondylitis. The sequenced sample was synovial fluid, either unsorted or a sorted T cell fraction (not recorded which). The V and J genes are TRBV5-4 and TRBJ2-3, with D tentatively TRBD1 (6 bases). The CDR3, as DNA: TGTGCCAGCAGCTCTGACAGGACTTTCACAGATACGCAGTATTTT. Translation: CASSSDRTFTDTQYF.